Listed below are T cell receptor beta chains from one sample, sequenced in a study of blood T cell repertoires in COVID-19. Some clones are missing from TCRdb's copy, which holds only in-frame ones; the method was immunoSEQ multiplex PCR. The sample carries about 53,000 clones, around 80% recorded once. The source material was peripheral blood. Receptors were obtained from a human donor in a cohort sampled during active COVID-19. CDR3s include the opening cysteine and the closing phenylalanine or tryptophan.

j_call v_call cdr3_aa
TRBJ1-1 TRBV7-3 CASSPSSGNRGEAFF
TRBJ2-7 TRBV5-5 CASSSEYYEQYF
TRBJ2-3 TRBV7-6 CASSLLGAASTDTQYF
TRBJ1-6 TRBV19 CASSRDRGLSSPLHF
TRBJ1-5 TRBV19 CASRILTGGAGQPQHF
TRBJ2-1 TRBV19 CATSPGTTYNEQFF
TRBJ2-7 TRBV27 CASSLVSGAGYEQYF
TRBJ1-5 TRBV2 CATLTGGSNQPQHF
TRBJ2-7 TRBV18 CASSFRAGYYEQYF
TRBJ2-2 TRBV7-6 CASSFREGRANTGELFF
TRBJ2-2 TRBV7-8 CASSLARKGASGELFF
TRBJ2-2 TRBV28 CASSSPYSLVIDTGELFF
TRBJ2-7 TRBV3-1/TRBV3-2 CASSRTNSYEQYF
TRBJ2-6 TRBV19 CATQVQGTGANVLTF
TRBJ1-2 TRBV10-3 CAISDGTGPYGYTF
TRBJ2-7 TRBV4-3 CASSPPEGEQYF
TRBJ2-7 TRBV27 CASSLQKSHSEQYF
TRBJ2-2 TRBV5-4 CASRRSGGKLFF
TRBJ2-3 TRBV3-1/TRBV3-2 CASSQLAGGDTQYF
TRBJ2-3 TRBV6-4 CASSAGTSGADTQYF
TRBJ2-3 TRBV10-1 CARVRRGGRGLAGATDTQYF
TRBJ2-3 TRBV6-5 CASSLKRYSTDTQYF
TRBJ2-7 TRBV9 CASSVDGQIYEQYF
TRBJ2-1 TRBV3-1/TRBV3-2 CASSQVVLRGHRGGNEQFF
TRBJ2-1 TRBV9 CATSLGGADNEQFF
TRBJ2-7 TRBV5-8 CASSAQGNYEQYF